A selection of T cell receptor beta chains follows, all from one sample in a study of T cell responses to AZD1222 COVID-19 vaccine. Profiling relied on immunoSEQ multiplex PCR, and the TCRdb table lists in-frame clones only, not all of them. Found here are almost 80,000 clones, approximately 90% of them singletons; the top ten hold 24%. The specimen was peripheral blood, collected on day 0 of AZD1222 vaccination. These receptors originate from an adult in good health. Each CDR3 is given with its conserved first and last residue. Each record gives: V gene, J gene, clone size, CDR3 protein. Clone sizes are given selectively: once, few, many, or a class where the clone is expanded.

>TRBV4-1|TRBJ2-1|once
CASSVRTSGPNEQFF
>TRBV9|TRBJ1-1|-
CASSVGPNTEAFF
>TRBV27|TRBJ2-1|-
CASSLSGGTSLPISYNEQFF
>TRBV12-3/TRBV12-4|TRBJ1-5|-
CASGQGASQPQHF
>TRBV29-1|TRBJ2-7|-
CSVELADYEQYF
>TRBV19|TRBJ2-7|-
CASSNLPGTNTYEQYF
>TRBV3-1/TRBV3-2|TRBJ2-5|-
CASSQDRQGRETQYF
>TRBV12-5|TRBJ1-5|-
CASAPVGGSGQPQHF
>TRBV5-1|TRBJ2-7|once
CASSGVGEQYF
>TRBV25-1|TRBJ1-4|-
CASSDPPPGDEKLFF
>TRBV19|TRBJ1-6|-
CASSGTTGLSPLHF
>TRBV19|TRBJ1-2|few
CASSRTGIGYTF
>TRBV7-2|TRBJ1-2|once
CASSLAQGALDGYTF
>TRBV11-3|TRBJ2-1|-
CASSRTGPYNEQFF
>TRBV9|TRBJ2-3|-
CASSPGGTDTQYF
>TRBV29-1|TRBJ1-3|-
CSAGWTGNTIYF
>TRBV6-5|TRBJ2-7|-
CASRFLPGQAYEQYF
>TRBV7-9|TRBJ1-4|-
CASSLGRLNEKLFF
>TRBV7-3|TRBJ2-1|-
CASSLRGGRDAYNEQFF
>TRBV9|TRBJ2-7|-
CASSVDTSYEQYF
>TRBV5-4|TRBJ2-2|-
CASSLESGANTGELFF
>TRBV3-1/TRBV3-2|TRBJ2-3|-
CASSPGLAGGTDTQYF
>TRBV6-4|TRBJ2-3|-
CASSEPWTGEITDTQYF
>TRBV5-4|TRBJ1-2|-
CASSLVGRQGDYGYTF
>TRBV5-1|TRBJ2-6|-
CASSPTGGRLSGANVLTF
>TRBV18|TRBJ1-1|-
CASSPEGNTEAFF
>TRBV30|TRBJ2-4|-
CAWSPMGLQGDIQYF
>TRBV4-2|TRBJ2-7|-
CASSLETGGIYEQYF
>TRBV10-3|TRBJ1-5|once
CAIRQGLGQPQHF
>TRBV7-2|TRBJ2-3|-
CASSWRGGTDTQYF
>TRBV6-4|TRBJ1-5|-
CASSVQVGQPQHF
>TRBV11-3|TRBJ2-7|-
CASSLSTSGSYEQYF
>TRBV18|TRBJ1-3|-
CASSRDVGIAGNTIYF
>TRBV28|TRBJ2-2|once
CASSLGGTNTGELFF
>TRBV4-2|TRBJ2-7|-
CASSQALLAGYEQYF